The subject of this entry is one T cell receptor beta chain. J gave up 0 bases and V 4 bases, and 18 bases lay outside the gene matches. CDR1 SQVTM and CDR2 ANQGSEA come from the germline V gene. The CDR3 consists of 19 residues. Assay used: immunoSEQ multiplex PCR; TCRdb lists only in-frame clones, some missing. In the table there are a few hundred thousand clones, over 80% of which are singletons. These data are taken from a study of blood T cell repertoires in COVID-19. This receptor was obtained from a young woman with COVID-19, enrolled during active disease. V and J are TRBV29-1 and TRBJ1-1; TRBD1 agrees at 9 bases. The sequenced material came from peripheral blood. The CDR3 nucleotides are TGCAGCGTTGTTCCCCCAGCCGGGACAGGGACCCTACTGAACACTGAAGCTTTCTTT. It codes for CSVVPPAGTGTLLNTEAFF.